Listed below are T cell receptor beta chains from one sample, sequenced in a study of cytomegalovirus exposure and HLA in healthy donors. Sequenced by immunoSEQ multiplex PCR; TCRdb stores in-frame clones only, minus some. The sample consists of approximately 79,000 clones, about three quarters of them appearing once. The sample taken for sequencing was PBMCs. The receptors derive from a boy between 10 and 17 years old in good health and CMV-seronegative. CDR3s include the opening cysteine and the closing phenylalanine or tryptophan. A D gene is named only where the DNA matches it firmly. Clone size is not always given. Where it is, it says once, few, many or a class for expanded clones.

V: TRBV9
size: .
J: TRBJ2-1
D: .
DNA: TGTGCCAGCAGCGTAGAAACTAGCCTGTCCGGTGAGCAGTTCTTC
CDR3: CASSVETSLSGEQFF

V: TRBV28
size: few
J: TRBJ1-1
D: TRBD1
DNA: TGTGCCAGCAGTTTACCGACAGGGGTGAACACTGAAGCTTTCTTT
CDR3: CASSLPTGVNTEAFF

V: TRBV30
size: .
J: TRBJ1-1
D: .
DNA: TGTGCCTGGAGTCAACAACCAGGGACAAAAGCTTTCTTT
CDR3: CAWSQQPGTKAFF

V: TRBV30
size: .
J: TRBJ2-7
D: .
DNA: TGTGCCTGGAGTTTAGGATCGGCGGGGGCGAACGAGCAGTACTTC
CDR3: CAWSLGSAGANEQYF

V: TRBV5-4
size: .
J: TRBJ2-1
D: TRBD1
DNA: TGTGCCAGCAGCTTGTTTCCCAGGGGGTCCTACAATGAGCAGTTCTTC
CDR3: CASSLFPRGSYNEQFF

V: TRBV7-2
size: .
J: TRBJ2-1
D: TRBD1
DNA: TGTGCCAGCAGGGCCGGGACAGGGCAGTTCTTC
CDR3: CASRAGTGQFF

V: TRBV6-5
size: .
J: TRBJ1-1
D: .
DNA: TGTGCCAGCAGCTCGACGGGAGATAGCACTGAAGCTTTCTTT
CDR3: CASSSTGDSTEAFF

V: TRBV7-8
size: few
J: TRBJ2-7
D: TRBD2
DNA: TGTGCCAGCAGCTTATCGCCGGGACTAGCCTACGAGCAGTACTTC
CDR3: CASSLSPGLAYEQYF

V: TRBV5-6
size: once
J: TRBJ1-2
D: TRBD1
DNA: TGTGCCAGCAGCCGCCCCGGGACAGCCTATGGCTACACCTTC
CDR3: CASSRPGTAYGYTF

V: TRBV2
size: once
J: TRBJ1-1
D: TRBD1
DNA: TGTGCCAGCAGGAGAAAAACAGGGGGCGCGAACACTGAAGCTTTCTTT
CDR3: CASRRKTGGANTEAFF

V: TRBV7-6
size: .
J: TRBJ2-5
D: .
DNA: TGTGCCAGCAGCCCCATCGGGGGGCGCGGAGAGACCCAGTACTTC
CDR3: CASSPIGGRGETQYF

V: TRBV11-2
size: .
J: TRBJ1-1
D: .
DNA: TGTGCCAGCAGCTTTTGGTATAGCGGGGGGAACACTGAAGCTTTCTTT
CDR3: CASSFWYSGGNTEAFF

V: TRBV7-9
size: .
J: TRBJ2-7
D: TRBD2
DNA: TGTGCGAGCGGGGATAGCGGGATCAACCTCTACGAGCAGTACTTC
CDR3: CASGDSGINLYEQYF

V: TRBV18
size: .
J: TRBJ1-1
D: TRBD1
DNA: TGTGCCAGCTCGACCAGGGGGGCTGAAGCTTTCTTT
CDR3: CASSTRGAEAFF

V: TRBV28
size: .
J: TRBJ1-1
D: .
DNA: TGTGCCAGCACCTCGGCGACGGGGAACACTGAAGCTTTCTTT
CDR3: CASTSATGNTEAFF

V: TRBV5-4
size: .
J: TRBJ1-5
D: .
DNA: TGTGCCAGCAGCATACGAGGTTTCAATCAGCCCCAGCATTTT
CDR3: CASSIRGFNQPQHF

V: TRBV6-4
size: .
J: TRBJ2-1
D: TRBD2
DNA: TGTGCCAGCAGTGCTGCTAGCGGGGATTACAATGAGCAGTTCTTC
CDR3: CASSAASGDYNEQFF

V: TRBV18
size: .
J: TRBJ2-1
D: .
DNA: TGTGCCAGCTCACCTAGCGGAACCGAGAGGGGTGAGCAGTTCTTC
CDR3: CASSPSGTERGEQFF

V: TRBV7-2
size: once
J: TRBJ1-2
D: TRBD1
DNA: TGTGCCAGCAGCTTCATAAAGTCTGGGACAGCCCACTATGGCTACACCTTC
CDR3: CASSFIKSGTAHYGYTF

V: TRBV7-2
size: few
J: TRBJ1-3
D: .
DNA: TGTGCCAGCAGCTTATCACGGGGTACTGGAAACACCATATATTTT
CDR3: CASSLSRGTGNTIYF

V: TRBV5-1
size: .
J: TRBJ2-7
D: TRBD1
DNA: TGCGCCAGCAGCGGGTATACAGGGGAACTCTACGAGCAGTACTTC
CDR3: CASSGYTGELYEQYF

V: TRBV11-1
size: few
J: TRBJ2-1
D: TRBD2
DNA: TGTGCCAGCAGCTTTTCCGGGACTAGGGCGAACAATGAGCAGTTCTTC
CDR3: CASSFSGTRANNEQFF

V: TRBV30
size: .
J: TRBJ2-2
D: TRBD2
DNA: TGTGCCTGGAGAACGGGGGGGGAAGTCGGGGAGCTGTTTTTT
CDR3: CAWRTGGEVGELFF

V: TRBV28
size: .
J: TRBJ2-6
D: .
DNA: TGTGCCAGCAGTTTAGGCAACTCTGGGGCCAACGTCCTGACTTTC
CDR3: CASSLGNSGANVLTF

V: TRBV6-6
size: .
J: TRBJ1-2
D: .
DNA: TGTGCCAGCAGCCTCTTGGGAGTCATCGCTAACTATGGCTACACCTTC
CDR3: CASSLLGVIANYGYTF

V: TRBV6-5
size: .
J: TRBJ1-2
D: .
DNA: TGTGCCAGCAGAGGGGGAATAAGAGGGTACACCTTC
CDR3: CASRGGIRGYTF

V: TRBV29-1
size: .
J: TRBJ2-7
D: .
DNA: TGCAGCGTTGAAGGGCCGGGACAAGAATACGAGCAGTACTTC
CDR3: CSVEGPGQEYEQYF

V: TRBV4-2
size: .
J: TRBJ2-7
D: TRBD2
DNA: TGTGCCAGCAGCCAAGATGGCGGGAGCTCCTACGAGCAGTACTTC
CDR3: CASSQDGGSSYEQYF

V: TRBV28
size: .
J: TRBJ2-7
D: TRBD1
DNA: TGTGCCAGCAAAATAGGGACAGCGAATGCCCGCGAGCAGTACTTC
CDR3: CASKIGTANAREQYF

V: TRBV19
size: .
J: TRBJ2-1
D: TRBD2
DNA: TGTGCCAGTAGTATAGATGAGACTAGCCCCTACAATGAGCAGTTCTTC
CDR3: CASSIDETSPYNEQFF

V: TRBV28
size: .
J: TRBJ1-1
D: .
DNA: TGTGCCAGCAGTCCCCCCGCGGGGGTGCAGAACACTGAAGCTTTCTTT
CDR3: CASSPPAGVQNTEAFF

V: TRBV6-5
size: .
J: TRBJ2-7
D: .
DNA: TGTGCCAGCAGTTACTCGATCGGGGGGCTGATCGGCGAGCAGTACTTC
CDR3: CASSYSIGGLIGEQYF

V: TRBV25-1
size: .
J: TRBJ2-7
D: TRBD2
DNA: TGTGCCAGCAGTGACCGTAGCGGGGGGAGCTCCTACGAGCAGTACTTC
CDR3: CASSDRSGGSSYEQYF

V: TRBV9
size: .
J: TRBJ2-4
D: TRBD2
DNA: TGTGCCAGCAGCGGGGGACCGGGAGGGGGAAACATTCAGTACTTC
CDR3: CASSGGPGGGNIQYF

V: TRBV27
size: once
J: TRBJ2-1
D: .
DNA: TGTGCCAGCAGTTTAACTAGGAACAATGAGCAGTTCTTC
CDR3: CASSLTRNNEQFF

V: TRBV5-6
size: .
J: TRBJ2-7
D: .
DNA: TGTGCCAGCAGCCTTTTAAGGTCACGGACTACCTACGAGCAGTACTTC
CDR3: CASSLLRSRTTYEQYF

V: TRBV9
size: few
J: TRBJ2-5
D: TRBD2
DNA: TGTGCCAGCACCGTCGGGGGGGGTCGGGAGACCCAGTACTTC
CDR3: CASTVGGGRETQYF

V: TRBV6-5
size: .
J: TRBJ2-3
D: TRBD1
DNA: TGTGCCAGCAGCCGACAGGGAACAGATACGCAGTATTTT
CDR3: CASSRQGTDTQYF

V: TRBV19
size: .
J: TRBJ2-3
D: .
DNA: TGTGCCAGTTCGTACCCCGCGGATACGCAGTATTTT
CDR3: CASSYPADTQYF

V: TRBV13
size: .
J: TRBJ1-1
D: .
DNA: TGTGCCAGCAGCTTAGCTGGACAGACGAACACTGAAGCTTTCTTT
CDR3: CASSLAGQTNTEAFF

V: TRBV7-2
size: once
J: TRBJ2-3
D: TRBD2
DNA: TGTGCCAGCAGCTTAGATTGGCGGGCGGGGGTGATCACAGATACGCAGTATTTT
CDR3: CASSLDWRAGVITDTQYF

V: TRBV5-4
size: few
J: TRBJ2-1
D: TRBD2
DNA: TGTGCCAGCAGCTTCGGGAGGTTCGTGAATGAGCAGTTCTTC
CDR3: CASSFGRFVNEQFF

V: TRBV5-1
size: once
J: TRBJ2-2
D: .
DNA: TGCGCCAGCAGCTTGCCTAGCGACACCGGGGAGCTGTTTTTT
CDR3: CASSLPSDTGELFF

V: TRBV6-5
size: .
J: TRBJ1-1
D: .
DNA: TGTGCCAGCAGGAGAGTCGAAGTGAACACTGAAGCTTTCTTT
CDR3: CASRRVEVNTEAFF

V: TRBV28
size: .
J: TRBJ2-2
D: TRBD1
DNA: TGTGCCAGCAGCTACAGGGGGCTTAGGACCGGGGAGCTGTTTTTT
CDR3: CASSYRGLRTGELFF

V: TRBV7-4
size: .
J: TRBJ2-3
D: .
DNA: TGTGCCAGCAGCTTATTAGGCAGGGGAGCCAAAGTGGGGTATTTT
CDR3: CASSLLGRGAKVGYF

V: TRBV30
size: .
J: TRBJ2-3
D: TRBD1
DNA: TGTGCCTGGAGTGCGACAGGGGTGGGAGATACGCAGTATTTT
CDR3: CAWSATGVGDTQYF

V: TRBV6-4
size: .
J: TRBJ1-1
D: TRBD1
DNA: TGTGCCAGCAGCCCGACAGGGCAACCGAACACTGAAGCTTTCTTT
CDR3: CASSPTGQPNTEAFF

V: TRBV19
size: .
J: TRBJ2-1
D: TRBD2
DNA: TGTGCCAGTACCCCTAGGCGGGCTAGCGGGGGCTTAACCACTAGCTCCTACAATGAGCAGTTCTTC
CDR3: CASTPRRASGGLTTSSYNEQFF

V: TRBV27
size: .
J: TRBJ2-7
D: TRBD1
DNA: TGTGCCAGCAGCAGGGGGACCTACGAGCAGTACTTC
CDR3: CASSRGTYEQYF

V: TRBV6-1
size: .
J: TRBJ2-6
D: .
DNA: TGTGCCAGCCGACACCTCTCTGGGGCCAACGTCCTGACTTTC
CDR3: CASRHLSGANVLTF